This T cell receptor (beta chain) emerged from a study of vaccination and CD4 T cells after COVID-19. In the study overall: Cells were stimulated with overlapping spike peptide pools from SARS-CoV-2, HCoV-NL63, HCoV-OC43 and HCoV-229E.

This clonotype has just a few counts. Its antigen is still unknown. Scientists ran DNA taken from cultured CD4+ T cells through the Oncomine TCR Beta short-read assay for sequencing. Genomic DNA from cultured CD4+ T cells was extracted. TCRdb reprocessed the PCR reads with MiXCR, giving one entry per CDR3 protein. The table has around 15,000 distinct CDR3 sequences, 44% seen once; the top ten hold 3.5% to 4%. Treatment defined: roughly 11-day PBMC culture with coronavirus spike peptide pools or control peptides (ViraFEST assay). The receptor comes from a human donor who had recovered from COVID-19. Sequenced input: CD4+ T cells from blood, cultured in vitro.

CDR3: CSARGLAGYNEQFF. In DNA, the CDR3 is TGCAGTGCTAGAGGACTAGCGGGTTACAATGAGCAGTTCTTC. The gene calls are TRBV20-1 and TRBJ2-1; 10 nucleotides agree with TRBD2. Germline CDR1 is DFQATT and CDR2 is SNEGSKA (reference sequence). The V and J ends lost 1 base and 4 bases, in that order; junction bases with no gene match: 1. The CDR3 length is 14 residues.